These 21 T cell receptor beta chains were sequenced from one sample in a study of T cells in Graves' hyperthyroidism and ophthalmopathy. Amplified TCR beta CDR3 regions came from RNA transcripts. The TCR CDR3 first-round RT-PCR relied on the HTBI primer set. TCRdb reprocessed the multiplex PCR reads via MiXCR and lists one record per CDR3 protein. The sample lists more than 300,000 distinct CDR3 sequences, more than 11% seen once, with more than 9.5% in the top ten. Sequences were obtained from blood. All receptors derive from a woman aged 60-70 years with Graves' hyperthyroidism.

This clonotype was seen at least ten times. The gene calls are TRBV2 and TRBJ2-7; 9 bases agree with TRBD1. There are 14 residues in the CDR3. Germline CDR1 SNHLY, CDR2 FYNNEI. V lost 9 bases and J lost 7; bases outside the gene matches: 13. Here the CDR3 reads CASSPGQGIWEQYF. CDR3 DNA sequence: TGTGCCAGTTCACCGGGACAGGGAATTTGGGAGCAGTACTTC.

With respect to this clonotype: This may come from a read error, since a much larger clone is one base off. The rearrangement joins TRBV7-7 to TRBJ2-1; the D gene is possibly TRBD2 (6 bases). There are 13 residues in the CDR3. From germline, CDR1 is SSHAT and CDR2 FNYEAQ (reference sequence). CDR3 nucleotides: TGTGCTAGCAGCCACGGGGGTCCCAATGAGCAGTCCTTC. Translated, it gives CASSHGGPNEQSF.

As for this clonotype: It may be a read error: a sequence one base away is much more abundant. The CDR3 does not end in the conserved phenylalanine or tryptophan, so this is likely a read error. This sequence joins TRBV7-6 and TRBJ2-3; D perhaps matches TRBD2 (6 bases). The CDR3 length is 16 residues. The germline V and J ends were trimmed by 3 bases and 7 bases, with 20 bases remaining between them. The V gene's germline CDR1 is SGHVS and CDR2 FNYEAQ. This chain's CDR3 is CASSLTGGLQAHTQYY. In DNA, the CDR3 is TGTGCCAGCAGCTTGACCGGAGGACTACAGGCCCATACGCAGTATTAT.

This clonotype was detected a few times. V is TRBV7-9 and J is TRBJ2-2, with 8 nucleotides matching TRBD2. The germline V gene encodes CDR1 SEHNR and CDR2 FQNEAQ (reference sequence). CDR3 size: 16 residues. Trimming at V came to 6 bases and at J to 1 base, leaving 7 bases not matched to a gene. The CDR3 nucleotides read TGTGCCAGCAGACCTACTAGCGGAAGGAACACCGGGGAGCTGTTTTTT. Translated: CASRPTSGRNTGELFF.

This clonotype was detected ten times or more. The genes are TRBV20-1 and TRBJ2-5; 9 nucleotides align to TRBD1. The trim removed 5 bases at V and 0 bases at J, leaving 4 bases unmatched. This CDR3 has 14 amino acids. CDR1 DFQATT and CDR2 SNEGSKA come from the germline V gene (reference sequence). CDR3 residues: CSAFDRGYQETQYF. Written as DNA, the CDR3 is TGCAGTGCTTTCGACAGGGGGTACCAAGAGACCCAGTACTTC.

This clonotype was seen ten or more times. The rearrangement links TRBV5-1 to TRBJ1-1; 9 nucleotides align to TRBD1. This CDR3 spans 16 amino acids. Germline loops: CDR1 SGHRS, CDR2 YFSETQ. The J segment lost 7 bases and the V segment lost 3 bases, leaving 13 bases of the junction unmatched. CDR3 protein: CASSSSAGQGMIEAFF. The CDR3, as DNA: TGCGCCAGCAGCTCCTCTGCTGGACAGGGGATGATTGAAGCTTTCTTT.

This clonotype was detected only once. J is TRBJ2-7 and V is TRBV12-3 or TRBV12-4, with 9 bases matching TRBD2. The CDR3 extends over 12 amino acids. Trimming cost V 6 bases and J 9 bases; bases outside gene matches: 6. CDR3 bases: TGTGCCAGCAGCCTAGCGGGAAGGGGGCAGTACTTC. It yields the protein CASSLAGRGQYF.

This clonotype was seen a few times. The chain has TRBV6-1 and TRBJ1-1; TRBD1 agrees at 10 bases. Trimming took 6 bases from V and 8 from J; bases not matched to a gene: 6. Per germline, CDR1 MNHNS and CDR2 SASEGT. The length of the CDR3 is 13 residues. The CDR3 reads CASSPGQGVEAFF. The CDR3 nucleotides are TGTGCCAGCAGCCCTGGACAGGGGGTCGAAGCTTTCTTT.

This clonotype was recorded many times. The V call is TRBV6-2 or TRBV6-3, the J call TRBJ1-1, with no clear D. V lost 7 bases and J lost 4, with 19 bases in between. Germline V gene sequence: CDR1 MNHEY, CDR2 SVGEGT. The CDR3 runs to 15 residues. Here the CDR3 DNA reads TGTGCCAGCATCTCACGTGGGCCCATGGGCACTGAAGCTTTCTTT. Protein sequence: CASISRGPMGTEAFF.

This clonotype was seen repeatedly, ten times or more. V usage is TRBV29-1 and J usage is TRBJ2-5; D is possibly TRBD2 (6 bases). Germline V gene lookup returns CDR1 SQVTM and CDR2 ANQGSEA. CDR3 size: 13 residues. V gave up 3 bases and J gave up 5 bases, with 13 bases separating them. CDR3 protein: CSVDSAGRETQYF. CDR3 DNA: TGCAGCGTTGACTCGGCAGGGAGGGAGACCCAGTACTTC. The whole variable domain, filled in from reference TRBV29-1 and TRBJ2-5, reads SAVISQKPSRDICQRGTSLTIQCQVDSQVTMMFWYRQQPGQSLTLIATANQGSEATYESGFVIDKFPISRPNLTFSTLTVSNMSPEDSSIYLCSVDSAGRETQYFGPGTRLLVL.

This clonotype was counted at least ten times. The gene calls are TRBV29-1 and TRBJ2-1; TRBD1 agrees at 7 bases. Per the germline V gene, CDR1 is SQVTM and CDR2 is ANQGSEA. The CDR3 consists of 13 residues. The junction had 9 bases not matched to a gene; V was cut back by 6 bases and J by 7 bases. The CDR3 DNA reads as TGCAGCGTGCGAAGGGGGCGCCTAAATGAGCAGTTCTTC. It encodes CSVRRGRLNEQFF.

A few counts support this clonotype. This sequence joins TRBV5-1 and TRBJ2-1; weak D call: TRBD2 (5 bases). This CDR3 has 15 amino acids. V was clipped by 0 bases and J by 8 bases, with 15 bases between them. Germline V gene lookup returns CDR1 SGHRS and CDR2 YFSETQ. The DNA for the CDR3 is TGCGCCAGCAGCTTGGAACAGCCAGCCGGGGATGAGCAGTTCTTC. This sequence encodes CASSLEQPAGDEQFF.

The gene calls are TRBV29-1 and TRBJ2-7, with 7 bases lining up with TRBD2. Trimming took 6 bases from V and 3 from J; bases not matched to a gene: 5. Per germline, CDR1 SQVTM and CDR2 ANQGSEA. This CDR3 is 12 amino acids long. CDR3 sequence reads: CSVSGEVYEQYF. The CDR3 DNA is TGCAGCGTAAGCGGGGAGGTCTACGAGCAGTACTTC.

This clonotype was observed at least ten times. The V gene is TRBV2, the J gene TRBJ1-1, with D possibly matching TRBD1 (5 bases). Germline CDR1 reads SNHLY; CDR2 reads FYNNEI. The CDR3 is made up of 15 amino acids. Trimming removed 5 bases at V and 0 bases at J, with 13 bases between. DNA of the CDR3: TGTGCCAGCAGTCCTTGGGGGGAGGTGAACACTGAAGCTTTCTTT. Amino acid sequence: CASSPWGEVNTEAFF.

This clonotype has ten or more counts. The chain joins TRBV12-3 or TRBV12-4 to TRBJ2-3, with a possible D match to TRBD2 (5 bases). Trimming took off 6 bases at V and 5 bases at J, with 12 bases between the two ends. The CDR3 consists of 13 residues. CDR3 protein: CASSPRSGDTQYF. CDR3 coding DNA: TGTGCCAGCAGCCCGCGGAGCGGAGATACGCAGTATTTT.

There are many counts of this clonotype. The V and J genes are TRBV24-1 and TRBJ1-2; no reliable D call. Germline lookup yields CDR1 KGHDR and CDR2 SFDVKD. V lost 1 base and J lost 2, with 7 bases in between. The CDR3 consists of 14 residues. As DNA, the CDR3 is TGTGCCACCAGTGATTTCCTCAGCAACTATGGCTACACCTTC. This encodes CATSDFLSNYGYTF.

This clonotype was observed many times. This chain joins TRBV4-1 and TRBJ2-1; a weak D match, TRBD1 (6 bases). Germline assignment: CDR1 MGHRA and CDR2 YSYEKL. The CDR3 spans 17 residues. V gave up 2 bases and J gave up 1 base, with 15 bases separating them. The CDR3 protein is CASSQMGATASYNEQFF. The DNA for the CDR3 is TGCGCCAGCAGCCAAATGGGGGCTACCGCTTCCTACAATGAGCAGTTCTTC.

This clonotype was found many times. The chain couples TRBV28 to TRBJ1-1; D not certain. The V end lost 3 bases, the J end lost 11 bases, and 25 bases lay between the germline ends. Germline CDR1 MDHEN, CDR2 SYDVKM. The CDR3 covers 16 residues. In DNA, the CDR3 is TGTGCCAGCAGTTTTTACCCCTCAGAAGGGAATTTTGGGGCTTTCTTT. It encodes CASSFYPSEGNFGAFF.

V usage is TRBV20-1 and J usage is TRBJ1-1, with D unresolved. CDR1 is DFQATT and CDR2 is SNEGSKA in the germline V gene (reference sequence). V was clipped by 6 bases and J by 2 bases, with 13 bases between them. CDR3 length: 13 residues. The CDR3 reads CSARTEVNTEAFF. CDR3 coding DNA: TGCAGTGCCAGGACTGAAGTTAACACTGAAGCTTTCTTT.

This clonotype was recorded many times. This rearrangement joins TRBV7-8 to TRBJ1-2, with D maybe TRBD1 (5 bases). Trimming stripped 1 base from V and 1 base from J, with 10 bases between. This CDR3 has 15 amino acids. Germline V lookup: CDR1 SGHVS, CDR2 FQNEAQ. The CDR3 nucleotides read TGTGCCAGCAGCTTAGACGGGACGCTTAACTATGGCTACACCTTC. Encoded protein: CASSLDGTLNYGYTF.

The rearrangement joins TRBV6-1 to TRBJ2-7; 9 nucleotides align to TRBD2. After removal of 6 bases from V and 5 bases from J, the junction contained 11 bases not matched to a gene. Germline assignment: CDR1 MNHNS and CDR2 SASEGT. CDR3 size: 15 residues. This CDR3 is CASRVFSGRGHEQYF. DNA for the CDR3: TGTGCCAGCAGAGTATTTAGCGGGAGAGGACACGAGCAGTACTTC.